Listed below are T cell receptor beta chains from one sample, sequenced in a study of T cells in Graves' hyperthyroidism and ophthalmopathy. TCRdb re-called the multiplex PCR reads through MiXCR, storing one row per CDR3 protein. The sample consists of about 640,000 distinct CDR3 sequences, less than 25% of them appearing once. Sequencing was performed on blood. Receptor source: a man aged 30 to 39 with Graves' ophthalmopathy. CDR3s include the opening cysteine and the closing phenylalanine or tryptophan. D genes are given only for firm matches. Clone size is stated in some rows and not others, as once, few, many or a class when expanded.

length	V	size	D	J	CDR3	DNA
18	TRBV2	-	TRBD2	TRBJ2-7	CASSLRGPGLAEIYEQYF	TGTGCCAGCAGCTTAAGGGGCCCGGGACTAGCGGAAATCTACGAGCAGTACTTC
14	TRBV5-1	-	-	TRBJ1-4	CASSLGRANEKLFF	TGCGCCAGCAGCTTGGGCAGAGCCAATGAAAAACTGTTTTTT
14	TRBV10-3	-	-	TRBJ2-5	CATQLDEPSETQYF	TGTGCCACTCAGCTTGATGAGCCCTCAGAGACCCAGTACTTC
11	TRBV10-3	many	-	TRBJ2-7	CAIRQDYEQYF	TGTGCCATCAGGCAAGATTACGAGCAGTACTTC
13	TRBV6-1	-	-	TRBJ2-7	CASKDNGAYEQYF	TGTGCCAGCAAGGACAACGGAGCCTACGAGCAGTACTTC
14	TRBV28	-	-	TRBJ2-3	CASSPTGGSDTQYF	TGTGCCAGCAGTCCCACCGGGGGTTCAGATACGCAGTATTTT
14	TRBV29-1	-	-	TRBJ2-3	CSATKRASTDTQYF	TGCAGCGCCACCAAGCGGGCTAGCACAGATACGCAGTATTTT
15	TRBV20-1	few	-	TRBJ2-3	CSARSRRRYTDTQYF	TGCAGTGCTAGATCCCGTAGGAGGTACACAGATACGCAGTATTTT
17	TRBV19	-	-	TRBJ2-4	CASSIGGRRESGNIQYF	TGTGCCAGTAGTATAGGGGGCAGACGGGAGTCCGGAAACATTCAGTACTTC
14	TRBV9	-	-	TRBJ2-1	CASSPWGGLNEQFF	TGTGCCAGCAGCCCCTGGGGGGGGCTCAATGAGCAGTTCTTC
13	TRBV6-1	many	-	TRBJ1-1	CAMGAGTNTEAFF	TGTGCCATGGGAGCAGGGACGAACACTGAAGCTTTCTTT
14	TRBV20-1	few	-	TRBJ1-3	CSSQGGGSGNTIYF	TGCAGTTCGCAGGGAGGAGGATCCGGAAACACCATATATTTT
13	TRBV19	-	-	TRBJ1-1	CASSYQENTEAFF	TGTGCCAGTAGCTACCAGGAGAACACTGAAGCTTTCTTT
15	TRBV7-8	many	-	TRBJ1-1	CASSLLSDMNTEAFF	TGTGCCAGCAGCTTGCTCTCAGACATGAACACTGAAGCTTTCTTT
16	TRBV6-2/TRBV6-3	-	TRBD1	TRBJ1-4	CASNKLQGQGIEKLFF	TGTGCCAGCAACAAACTCCAGGGACAGGGTATTGAAAAACTGTTTTTT
15	TRBV20-1	few	-	TRBJ1-6	CSARTEFPYNSPLHF	TGCAGTGCTAGGACAGAGTTTCCTTATAATTCACCCCTCCACTTT
12	TRBV28	many	-	TRBJ1-6	CASSFRPSPLHF	TGTGCCAGCAGTTTCCGTCCATCACCCCTCCACTTT
14	TRBV18	many	-	TRBJ1-2	CASSPALPNYGYTF	TGTGCCAGCTCACCAGCCTTACCCAACTATGGCTACACCTTC
15	TRBV11-2	many	-	TRBJ2-2	CASSTPGEDPGELFF	TGTGCCAGCAGCACTCCGGGGGAGGATCCCGGGGAGCTGTTTTTT
13	TRBV12-3/TRBV12-4	few	-	TRBJ1-2	CASSLLRSSGYTF	TGTGCCAGCAGTTTGTTACGGAGCTCTGGCTACACCTTC
18	TRBV27	few	TRBD2	TRBJ2-2	CASSLSGLAGGPSGELFF	TGTGCCAGCAGTTTATCGGGACTAGCGGGAGGGCCCTCCGGGGAGCTGTTTTTT
12	TRBV3-1	-	-	TRBJ2-1	CAISEGPDEQFF	TGTGCCATCAGCGAGGGCCCAGACGAGCAGTTCTTC
15	TRBV28	many	-	TRBJ2-5	CASSTFLGAQETQYF	TGTGCCAGCAGTACCTTCCTGGGGGCCCAAGAGACCCAGTACTTC
15	TRBV20-1	-	-	TRBJ2-7	CSAWMDSSPAYEQYF	TGCAGTGCTTGGATGGACAGCAGTCCCGCCTACGAGCAGTACTTC
12	TRBV20-1	-	-	TRBJ1-2	CSALILGAGDTF	TGCAGTGCTCTCATCTTAGGGGCAGGGGACACCTTC
13	TRBV19	once	TRBD2	TRBJ2-7	CASSKLAGDEQYF	TGTGCCAGTAGTAAGCTAGCGGGAGACGAGCAGTACTTC
15	TRBV12-3/TRBV12-4	-	-	TRBJ2-1	CASSFGRASYNEQFF	TGTGCCAGCAGTTTCGGCAGAGCCTCCTACAATGAGCAGTTCTTC
14	TRBV27	-	-	TRBJ1-1	CASSLTQTNTEAFF	TGTGCCAGCAGTTTAACACAGACGAACACTGAAGCTTTCTTT
15	TRBV27	-	-	TRBJ2-1	CASSSFAGAGNEQFF	TGTGCCAGCAGTTCTTTCGCGGGGGCGGGGAATGAGCAGTTCTTC
13	TRBV5-1	-	-	TRBJ2-5	CASSVTAQETQYF	TGCGCCAGCAGTGTAACAGCACAAGAGACCCAGTACTTC
16	TRBV7-8	-	-	TRBJ2-3	CTSSAKRFFNTDTQYF	TGTACCAGCAGCGCAAAGCGTTTTTTTAACACAGATACGCAGTATTTT
16	TRBV28	-	TRBD2	TRBJ2-7	CASSLVGLAGFYEQYF	TGTGCCAGCAGTTTGGTCGGACTAGCGGGTTTTTACGAGCAGTACTTC
16	TRBV6-1	-	TRBD1	TRBJ2-1	CASSESGTGLTNEQFF	TGTGCCAGCAGTGAAAGCGGGACAGGGCTTACGAATGAGCAGTTCTTC
15	TRBV6-2/TRBV6-3	few	-	TRBJ2-7	CASSHQWDRAYEQYF	TGTGCCAGCAGCCATCAGTGGGACCGAGCCTACGAGCAGTACTTC
13	TRBV20-1	-	-	TRBJ1-1	CSAGGGAFPLAFF	TGCAGTGCAGGGGGGGGGGCATTTCCCCTCGCTTTCTTT
15	TRBV7-9	few	-	TRBJ2-6	CASSFEALGTNVLTF	TGTGCCAGCAGCTTTGAAGCTCTGGGGACCAACGTCCTGACTTTC
16	TRBV4-1	-	-	TRBJ1-1	CASSQGGRLTNTEAFF	TGCGCCAGCAGCCAAGGGGGGAGGCTTACGAACACTGAAGCTTTCTTT
13	TRBV6-2/TRBV6-3	many	-	TRBJ1-1	CASSYTYNTEAFF	TGTGCCAGCAGTTACACCTATAACACTGAAGCTTTCTTT
16	TRBV10-3	-	-	TRBJ2-5	CAISESRGRRQETQYF	TGTGCCATCAGTGAGTCGAGAGGACGCCGCCAAGAGACCCAGTACTTC
17	TRBV6-6	-	TRBD2	TRBJ2-5	CASSYGGLAGEKETQYF	TGTGCCAGCAGTTACGGGGGACTAGCGGGAGAGAAAGAGACCCAGTACTTC
14	TRBV6-1	many	-	TRBJ1-5	CASRQKYSNQPQHF	TGTGCCAGTAGACAGAAGTATAGCAATCAGCCCCAGCATTTT
16	TRBV6-2/TRBV6-3	few	TRBD2	TRBJ2-1	CASSYSIIAGYNEQFF	TGTGCCAGCAGTTACTCGATAATAGCGGGGTACAATGAGCAGTTCTTC
15	TRBV27	-	-	TRBJ2-3	CASIKGIGRTDTQYF	TGTGCCAGCATTAAGGGTATTGGGCGGACAGATACGCAGTATTTT
13	TRBV12-3/TRBV12-4	many	-	TRBJ1-5	CASSYEERQPQHF	TGTGCCAGCTCATACGAAGAACGTCAGCCCCAGCATTTT
14	TRBV28	-	-	TRBJ1-1	CASVDRDSSLRAFF	TGTGCCAGCGTCGACCGCGATTCCTCCCTGAGGGCTTTCTTT
17	TRBV5-1	-	TRBD2	TRBJ2-1	CASSAGGLAGGTHEQFF	TGCGCCAGCAGCGCTGGAGGACTAGCGGGAGGCACCCATGAGCAGTTCTTC
15	TRBV28	many	-	TRBJ1-6	CASSHRDISGSPLHF	TGTGCCAGCAGCCACCGGGACATCTCCGGTTCACCCCTCCACTTT
16	TRBV6-5	-	-	TRBJ1-6	CASSYVPEGPYSPLHF	TGTGCCAGCAGTTACGTTCCGGAGGGACCTTATTCACCCCTCCACTTT
14	TRBV19	-	-	TRBJ2-2	CASYNEGNTGELFF	TGTGCCAGTTATAATGAAGGGAACACCGGGGAGCTGTTTTTT